What follows is one T cell receptor (beta chain) and its context. Its antigen is not identified. The trim removed 2 bases at V and 7 bases at J, leaving 5 bases unmatched. This CDR3 contains 14 residues. Germline CDR1 reads SQVTM; CDR2 reads ANQGSEA. This record comes from a study of CD8 T cells in Susac syndrome. Regarding the study as a whole: In its TCR sequencing and HLA analysis, the study acknowledged that the number of individuals was relatively small.

Random hexamers were used to reverse transcribe the RNA input (about 0.5 to 1 ug). Each CDR3 protein gets one entry after TCRdb re-called the immunoSEQ multiplex PCR reads with MiXCR. The repertoire has around 170,000 distinct CDR3 sequences, approximately 95% of them found once; the top ten carry about 0.15%. From blood CD8+ and CD4+ T cells, TCR beta sequences were generated. The material sequenced was CD8+ T cells from PBMCs. The chain recombines TRBV29-1 with TRBJ1-5; 10 bases map to TRBD1. The clonotype comes from a human donor with Susac syndrome. Written as DNA, the CDR3 is TGCAGCGTTGAAATCGGGACAGGGGAACAGCCCCAGCATTTT. This codes for CSVEIGTGEQPQHF.